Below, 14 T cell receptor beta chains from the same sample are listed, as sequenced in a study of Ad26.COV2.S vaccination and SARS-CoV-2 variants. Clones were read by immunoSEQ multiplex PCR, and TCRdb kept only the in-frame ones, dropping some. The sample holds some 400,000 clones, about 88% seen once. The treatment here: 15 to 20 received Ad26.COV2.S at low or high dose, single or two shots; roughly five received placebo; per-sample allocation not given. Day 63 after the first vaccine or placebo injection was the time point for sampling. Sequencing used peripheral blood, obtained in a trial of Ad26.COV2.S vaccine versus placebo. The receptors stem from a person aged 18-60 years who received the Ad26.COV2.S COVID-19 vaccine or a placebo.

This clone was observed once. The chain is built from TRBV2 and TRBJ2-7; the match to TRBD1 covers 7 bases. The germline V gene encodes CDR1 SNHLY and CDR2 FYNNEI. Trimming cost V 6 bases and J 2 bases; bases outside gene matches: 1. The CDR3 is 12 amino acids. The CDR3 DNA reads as TGTGCCAGCAGCCAGGGGGCCTACGAGCAGTACTTC. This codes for CASSQGAYEQYF. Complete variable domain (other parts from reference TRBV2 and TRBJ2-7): EPEVTQTPSHQVTQMGQEVILRCVPISNHLYFYWYRQILGQKVEFLVSFYNNEISEKSEIFDDQFSVERPDGSNFTLKIRSTKLEDSAMYFCASSQGAYEQYFGPGTRLTVT.

CDR3 amino acids: CASSVDGGGTDTQYF. For the CDR3, the DNA is TGTGCCAGCAGTGTAGACGGGGGGGGCACAGATACGCAGTATTTT. V gene TRBV2 combines with J gene TRBJ2-3, with TRBD2 identical over 8 bases. CDR3 length equals 15 residues. Unmatched junction bases numbered 4, after V lost 4 bases and J lost 1 base. Germline V CDR1 and CDR2: SNHLY, FYNNEI.

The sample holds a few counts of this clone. DNA of the CDR3: TGTGCCAGCAGCACCTCACAGGGGGAGACCCAGTACTTC. Amino acid sequence: CASSTSQGETQYF. The rearrangement links TRBV7-3 to TRBJ2-5; TRBD1 agrees at 7 bases. Germline assignment: CDR1 SGHTA and CDR2 FQGTGA. The J segment lost 5 bases and the V segment lost 5 bases, leaving 5 bases of the junction unmatched. The CDR3 consists of 13 residues.

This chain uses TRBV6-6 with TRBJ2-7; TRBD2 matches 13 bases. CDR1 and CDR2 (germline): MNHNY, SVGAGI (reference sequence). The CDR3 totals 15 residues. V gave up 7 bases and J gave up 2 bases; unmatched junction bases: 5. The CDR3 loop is CASIKGLAGTYEQYF. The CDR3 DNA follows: TGTGCCAGCATTAAGGGACTAGCGGGGACCTACGAGCAGTACTTC.

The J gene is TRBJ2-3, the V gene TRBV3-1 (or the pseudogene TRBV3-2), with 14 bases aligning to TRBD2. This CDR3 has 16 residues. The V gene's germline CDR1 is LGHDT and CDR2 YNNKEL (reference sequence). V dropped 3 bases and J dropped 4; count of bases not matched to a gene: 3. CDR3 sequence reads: CASSQGLAGDPDTQYF. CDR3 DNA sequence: TGTGCCAGCAGCCAGGGACTAGCGGGAGATCCAGATACGCAGTATTTT.

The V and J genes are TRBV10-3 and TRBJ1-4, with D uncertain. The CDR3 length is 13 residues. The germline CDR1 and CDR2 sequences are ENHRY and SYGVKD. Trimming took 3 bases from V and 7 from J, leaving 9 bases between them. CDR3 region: CAISEGGGEKLFF. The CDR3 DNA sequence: TGTGCCATCAGTGAAGGCGGAGGTGAAAAACTGTTTTTT.

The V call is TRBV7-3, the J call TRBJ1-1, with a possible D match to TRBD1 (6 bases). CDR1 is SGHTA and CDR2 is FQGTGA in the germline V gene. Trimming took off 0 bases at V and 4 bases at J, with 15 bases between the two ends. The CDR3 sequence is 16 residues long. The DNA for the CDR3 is TGTGCCAGCAGCTTAACGTTCGCAGGGGTGGGCACTGAAGCTTTCTTT. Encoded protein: CASSLTFAGVGTEAFF.

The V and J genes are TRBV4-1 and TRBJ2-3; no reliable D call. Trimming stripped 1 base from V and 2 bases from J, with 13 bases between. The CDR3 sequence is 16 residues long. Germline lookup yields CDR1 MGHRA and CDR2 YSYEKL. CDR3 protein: CASSQVLAPNTDTQYF. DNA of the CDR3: TGCGCCAGCAGCCAAGTATTAGCACCGAACACAGATACGCAGTATTTT.

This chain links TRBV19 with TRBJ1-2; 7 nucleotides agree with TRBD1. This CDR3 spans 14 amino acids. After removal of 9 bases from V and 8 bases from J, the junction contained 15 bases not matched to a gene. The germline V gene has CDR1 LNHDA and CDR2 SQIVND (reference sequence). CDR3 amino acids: CASQFRDSPSGYTF. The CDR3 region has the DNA TGTGCCAGCCAATTCCGGGACAGCCCCTCCGGCTACACCTTC. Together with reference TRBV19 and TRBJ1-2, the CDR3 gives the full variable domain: DGGITQSPKYLFRKEGQNVTLSCEQNLNHDAMYWYRQDPGQGLRLIYYSQIVNDFQKGDIAEGYSVSREKKESFPLTVTSAQKNPTAFYLCASQFRDSPSGYTFGSGTRLTVV.

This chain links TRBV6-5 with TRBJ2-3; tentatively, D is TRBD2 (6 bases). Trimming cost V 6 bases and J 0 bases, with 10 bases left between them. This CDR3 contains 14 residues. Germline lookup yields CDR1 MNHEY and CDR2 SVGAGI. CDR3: CASREAGSTDTQYF. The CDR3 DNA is TGTGCCAGCAGGGAGGCGGGGAGCACAGATACGCAGTATTTT.

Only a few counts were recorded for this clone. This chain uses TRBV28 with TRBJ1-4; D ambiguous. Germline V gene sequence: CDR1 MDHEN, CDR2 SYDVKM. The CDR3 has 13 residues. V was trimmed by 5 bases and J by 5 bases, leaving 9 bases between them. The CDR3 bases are TGTGCCAGCAGTGCACACAACAATGAAAAACTGTTTTTT. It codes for CASSAHNNEKLFF.

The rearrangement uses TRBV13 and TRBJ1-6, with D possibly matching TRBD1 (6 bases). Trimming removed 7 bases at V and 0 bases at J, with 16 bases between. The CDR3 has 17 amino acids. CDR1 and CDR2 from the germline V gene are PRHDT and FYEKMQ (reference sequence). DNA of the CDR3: TGTGCCAGCACCGACCTGGGGGGGCCCTCCTATAATTCACCCCTCCACTTT. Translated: CASTDLGGPSYNSPLHF.

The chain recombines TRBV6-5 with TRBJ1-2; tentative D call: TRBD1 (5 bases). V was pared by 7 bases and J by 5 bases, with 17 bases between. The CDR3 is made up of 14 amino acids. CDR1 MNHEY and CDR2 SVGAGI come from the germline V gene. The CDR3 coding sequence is TGTGCCAGCACGCCGGCCCCGGGGGGTTATGGCTACACCTTC. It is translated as CASTPAPGGYGYTF.

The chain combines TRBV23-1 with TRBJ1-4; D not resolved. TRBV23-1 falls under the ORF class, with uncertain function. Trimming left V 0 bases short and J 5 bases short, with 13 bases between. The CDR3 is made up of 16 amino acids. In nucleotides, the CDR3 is TGCGCCAGCAGTCAATCCGGAAGGAGCTTGAATGAAAAACTGTTTTTT. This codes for CASSQSGRSLNEKLFF.